The clone carrying this TCR beta chain is a singleton in its sample. What it binds is unknown. The data stem from a study of cytomegalovirus exposure and HLA in healthy donors. Points from the study as a whole: HLA alleles were associated with 15,000 to 20,000 TCR beta sequences in a later analysis at 0.05 false discovery rate.

CDR3 length: 17 residues. Germline CDR1 and CDR2: SGHVS and FQNEAQ. The germline V and J ends were trimmed by 0 bases and 6 bases, with 21 bases remaining between them. With 60 Vbeta and 13 Jbeta primers, the PCR was carried out. Per the authors' pipeline: Later work found 65 million to 90 million unique TCR beta chains, with approximately 12 million shared. Produced via immunoSEQ multiplex PCR; TCRdb's table is partial and in-frame only. The D gene and trimming were derived from the DNA, and the V and J assignments and clone size from that table. The sample holds over 200,000 clones; roughly 80% are singletons and the top ten take around 5%.

The gene calls are TRBV7-8 and TRBJ2-7; D is uncertain. Material: PBMCs. This clonotype originated in a woman in her forties in good health and CMV-seropositive. This CDR3 reads CASSLARPPVSEGEQYF. The DNA for the CDR3 is TGTGCCAGCAGCTTAGCCAGACCCCCGGTAAGCGAAGGCGAGCAGTACTTC.